Listed below are T cell receptor beta chains from one sample, sequenced in a study of CD8 T cells in Susac syndrome. TCRdb independently ran MiXCR on the immunoSEQ multiplex PCR reads; one entry per CDR3 protein. The sample consists of some 110,000 distinct CDR3 sequences, 96% of them appearing once. The material sequenced was CD4+ T cells from PBMCs. The receptors were gathered from a human donor with Susac syndrome. Each CDR3 is given with its conserved first and last residue.

j_call v_call cdr3_aa
TRBJ2-1 TRBV12-3/TRBV12-4 CASSPMMSYNEQFF
TRBJ2-3 TRBV30 CAWKGSTDTQYF
TRBJ2-7 TRBV18 CASSTGGYEQYF
TRBJ1-1 TRBV20-1 CSVGGPYTEAFF
TRBJ1-1 TRBV5-6 CASSRTGLSTEAFF
TRBJ2-1 TRBV29-1 CSAGFQGHEQFF
TRBJ1-1 TRBV29-1 CSVDNRGSEAFF
TRBJ1-5 TRBV20-1 CSASEGRIRQPQHF
TRBJ2-7 TRBV12-1 CASSFAGRGVGSYEQYF
TRBJ1-2 TRBV4-2 CASSQGGAGDDYGYTF
TRBJ2-4 TRBV19 CASSSAGRQYF
TRBJ1-2 TRBV20-1 CSARDLRGESGYTF
TRBJ1-5 TRBV30 CAWSVPLDRGGNQPQHF
TRBJ1-5 TRBV15 CATSGSRSNQPQHF
TRBJ2-7 TRBV2 CASSASRYEQYF
TRBJ2-3 TRBV4-3 CASSSEAASGKGDTQYF
TRBJ2-6 TRBV5-6 CASSRGLSGANVLTF
TRBJ2-3 TRBV18 CASSPRGTDTQYF
TRBJ1-2 TRBV15 CATRARDRAGYTF
TRBJ2-7 TRBV2 CASSEAVLRSYEQYF
TRBJ1-1 TRBV15 CATSRDSALRTMNTEAFF
TRBJ1-5 TRBV15 CATSRDQGTNQPQHF
TRBJ2-3 TRBV3-1 CASSLAGSTDTQYF
TRBJ2-1 TRBV29-1 CSVVGLAGGYNEQFF
TRBJ2-3 TRBV5-1 CASSSLTGSGTDTQYF
TRBJ2-2 TRBV6-5 CASSSVLKGFTGELFF
TRBJ2-5 TRBV30 CAWRDRVGIETQYF
TRBJ1-2 TRBV20-1 CSARGQDYGYTF
TRBJ2-1 TRBV6-5 CASSYSGIRLAGVDNEQFF
TRBJ2-5 TRBV7-9 CASSSHPGVQETQYF
TRBJ2-3 TRBV15 CAARTGSTQYF
TRBJ2-6 TRBV28 CASSFADPGANVLTF
TRBJ2-7 TRBV4-2 CASSQAGQGSYEQYF
TRBJ2-4 TRBV24-1 CATSTYSLPDIQYF
TRBJ2-5 TRBV2 CASSGTGRETQYF
TRBJ2-5 TRBV30 CAWRGPIGETQYF
TRBJ2-2 TRBV29-1 CSVERAAGELFF
TRBJ2-3 TRBV5-4 CASSLTGRADTQYF
TRBJ1-2 TRBV14 CASSQAPAVVGYTF
TRBJ2-2 TRBV24-1 CATRGSHTGELFF
TRBJ1-2 TRBV3-1 CASSHLDGCYTF
TRBJ1-1 TRBV10-3 CAISAIMTGPVAEAFF
TRBJ1-5 TRBV30 CAWSPTGSQPQHF
TRBJ2-3 TRBV7-9 CASSALAGEGATQYF
TRBJ1-1 TRBV5-1 CASSPRQGSTEAFF
TRBJ2-1 TRBV20-1 CSAPTSGKNNEQFF
TRBJ2-4 TRBV25-1 CASRSLRDIQYF
TRBJ2-7 TRBV10-3 CAIQGSYEQYF
TRBJ2-7 TRBV9 CASSPEGGRISYEQYF
TRBJ1-2 TRBV9 CASSVDEGAYYGYTF
TRBJ2-2 TRBV6-5 CASSLRGTGELFF
TRBJ1-2 TRBV3-1 CASSQWVTYGYTF
TRBJ1-4 TRBV9 CASSQRPGRGLNEKLFF